This record looks at one T cell receptor (beta chain) sequence and its context. Its cognate antigen has yet to be identified. The CDR3, cysteine through phenylalanine, is 12 amino acids long. No coding sequence is recorded. Taken from the germline V gene, the CDR1 and CDR2 loops are SGHTA and FQGNSA. From each donor, an approximately 2.5 ml peripheral blood sample was collected into PAXgene tubes and stored at -80 degrees C. Total RNA was isolated from whole blood with the PAXgene blood miRNA kit on an automated QIAcube, without T cell sorting. Peripheral blood from monozygotic twin pairs, either concordant or discordant for inflammatory bowel disease, underwent deep TCRalpha and TCRbeta repertoire profiling that used unique molecular barcoding. Smoking habits were recorded for all twin pairs, and each individual was classified as a current, former or never smoker. The library was generated by 5' RACE. The input for every TCR library was 3,500 to 4,500 ng of total RNA. For each sample, cDNA synthesis with SMARTScribe reverse transcriptase was split into eight separate reactions. During cDNA synthesis, template switching was used to introduce unique molecular identifiers that contained a 6-nucleotide sample barcode. TCRalpha and TCRbeta cDNA was amplified by two nested PCRs of 16 and 9 cycles, with bead purification after each PCR. Before amplification, cDNA was treated with uracil DNA-glycosylase and purified using the QIAquick PCR purification kit. The second PCR was the step at which Illumina TruSeq-compatible adapters and sample-specific barcodes were added. TapeStation and Qubit were used to check library quality and concentration, and roughly 4.8 ng of each library went into the pool. Sequencing of pooled libraries was carried out on an Illumina HiSeq2500 single-index Rapid Run using 2 x 100 bp reads and custom sequencing primers. From the authors' description of their analysis: MiGEC version 1.2.6 was used for UMI-based consensus assembly to correct PCR and sequencing errors. MiXCR version 2.1.1 was used for V(D)J alignment, clonotype assembly and CDR3 extraction. Gene usage, clonotype sharing and MAIT/NKT TCR abundance were normalised by analysing the top 1000, 10 000 and 20 000 clonotypes per sample. After downsampling to 27 000 UMIs, diversity was calculated as the inverse Simpson index using the vegan R package. Paired Mann-Whitney U tests on discordant twin pairs were used, with Benjamini-Hochberg multiple-testing correction. Each entry corresponds to one CDR3 protein sequence from reads that TCRdb reprocessed, and DNA is not given. The V and J calls were determined by TCRdb, not by the authors. The sample table on file contains fewer than 450,000 distinct CDR3 sequences. 2% to 3% of the sample comes from the top ten.

The data derive from a study of monozygotic twins with inflammatory bowel disease (dated 2019 in TCRdb). Turning to the overall study: The full study comprised some 30 monozygotic twin pairs: nine German pairs (four IBD-concordant, five IBD-discordant) and 19 IBD-discordant Danish pairs. Each individual had, on average, about 151 000 unique TCRalpha sequences and 181 000 unique TCRbeta sequences available for analysis. Disease-associated traits were sought mainly through comparisons between IBD patients and their genetically identical healthy co-twins within discordant pairs. The research as a whole found: Compared with healthy twins, IBD patients shared fewer clonotypes with other individuals, and the difference was most pronounced in patients with signs of disease activity. Because patients were on differing immunosuppressive treatments, the repertoires may have picked up extra background noise and inter-individual variability. The results gave no support for a single strong signal or clonotype linked to IBD. Repertoire similarity did not differ between concordant and discordant twins, which could be due to limited statistical power. The analysis was unable to tell different T cell subtypes apart. A decrease in TCRbeta repertoire diversity, as measured by inverse Simpson index, was observed in IBD patients compared with their healthy co-twins.

The origin of this receptor is a human donor with ulcerative colitis or Crohn's disease, or a healthy co-twin of an affected twin (not recorded which). Recombination linked TRBV7-2 to TRBJ1-1. Sequencing was done on a sample of blood. The CDR3 region: CASSFSRAEAFF.